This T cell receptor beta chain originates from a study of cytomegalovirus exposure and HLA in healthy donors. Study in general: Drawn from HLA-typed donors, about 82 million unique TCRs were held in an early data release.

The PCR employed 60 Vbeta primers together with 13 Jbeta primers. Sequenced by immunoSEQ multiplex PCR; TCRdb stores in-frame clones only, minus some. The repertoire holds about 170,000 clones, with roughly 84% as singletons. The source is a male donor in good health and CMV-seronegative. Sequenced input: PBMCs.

CDR3 protein: CASRDLGQEPYEQYF. Written as DNA, the CDR3 is TGTGCCAGTAGGGACCTCGGACAGGAACCCTACGAGCAGTACTTC. This sequence joins TRBV19 and TRBJ2-7, with TRBD1 matching 7 bases. The V gene's germline CDR1 is LNHDA and CDR2 SQIVND (reference sequence). J was trimmed by 2 bases and V by 6 bases; bases with no gene match: 10. CDR3 size: 15 residues. The full variable domain, with the rest looked up from reference TRBV19 and TRBJ2-7, is DGGITQSPKYLFRKEGQNVTLSCEQNLNHDAMYWYRQDPGQGLRLIYYSQIVNDFQKGDIAEGYSVSREKKESFPLTVTSAQKNPTAFYLCASRDLGQEPYEQYFGPGTRLTVT.